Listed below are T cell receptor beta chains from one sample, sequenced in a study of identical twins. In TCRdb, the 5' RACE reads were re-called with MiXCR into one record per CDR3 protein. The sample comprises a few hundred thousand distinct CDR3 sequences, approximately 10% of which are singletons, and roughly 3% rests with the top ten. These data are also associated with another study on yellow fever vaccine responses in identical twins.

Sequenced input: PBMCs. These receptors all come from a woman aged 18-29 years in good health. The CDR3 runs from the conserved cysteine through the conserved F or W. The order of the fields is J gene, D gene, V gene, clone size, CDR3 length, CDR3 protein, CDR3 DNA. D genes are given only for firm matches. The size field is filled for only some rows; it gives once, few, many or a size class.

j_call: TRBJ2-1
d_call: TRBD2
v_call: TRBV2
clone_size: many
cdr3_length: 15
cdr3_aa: CASLAPSGRHNEQFF
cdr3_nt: TGTGCCAGCCTCGCCCCTAGCGGGAGACACAATGAGCAGTTCTTC

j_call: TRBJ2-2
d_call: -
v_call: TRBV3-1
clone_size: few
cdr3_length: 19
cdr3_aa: CASSQLQGRRGRNTGELFF
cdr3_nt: TGTGCCAGCAGCCAACTGCAAGGGCGTCGGGGGAGAAACACCGGGGAGCTGTTTTTT

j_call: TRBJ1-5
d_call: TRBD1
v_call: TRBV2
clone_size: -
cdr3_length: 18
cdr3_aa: CASSEAITYRGPYQPQHF
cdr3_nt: TGTGCCAGCAGTGAAGCTATTACGTACAGGGGGCCATATCAGCCCCAGCATTTT

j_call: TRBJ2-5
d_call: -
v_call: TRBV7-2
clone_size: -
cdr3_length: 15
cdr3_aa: CASSYDVGGQETQYF
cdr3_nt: TGTGCCAGCAGCTACGATGTGGGGGGCCAAGAGACCCAGTACTTC

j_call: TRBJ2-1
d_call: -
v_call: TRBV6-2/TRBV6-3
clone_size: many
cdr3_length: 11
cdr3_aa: CASTTVNEQFF
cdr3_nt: TGTGCCAGCACGACGGTCAATGAGCAGTTCTTC

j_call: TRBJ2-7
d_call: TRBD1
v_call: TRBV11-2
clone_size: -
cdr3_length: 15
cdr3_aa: CASSLGAGGAEEQYF
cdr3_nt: TGTGCCAGCAGCTTAGGGGCAGGGGGAGCCGAAGAGCAGTACTTC

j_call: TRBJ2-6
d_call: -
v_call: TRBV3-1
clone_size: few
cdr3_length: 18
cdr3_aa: CASSQDTTGYSGANVLTF
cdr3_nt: TGTGCCAGCAGCCAAGATACAACAGGGTACTCTGGGGCCAACGTCCTGACTTTC

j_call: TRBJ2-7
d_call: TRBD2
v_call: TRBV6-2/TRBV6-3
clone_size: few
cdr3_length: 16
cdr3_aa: CASSRHRVAGAREQYF
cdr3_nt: TGTGCCAGCAGTCGTCACCGCGTAGCGGGAGCGCGAGAGCAGTACTTC

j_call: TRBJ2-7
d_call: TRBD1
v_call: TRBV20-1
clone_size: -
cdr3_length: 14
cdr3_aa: CSASWTGSLYEQYF
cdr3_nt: TGCAGTGCTAGTTGGACAGGATCCCTTTACGAGCAGTACTTC

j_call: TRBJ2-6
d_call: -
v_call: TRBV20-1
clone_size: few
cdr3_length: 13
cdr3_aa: CSARRVESNVLTF
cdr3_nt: TGCAGTGCTAGGAGGGTAGAGTCCAACGTCCTGACTTTC

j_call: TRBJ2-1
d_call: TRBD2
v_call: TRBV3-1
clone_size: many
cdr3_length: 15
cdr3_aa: CASSQGAGGRDEQFF
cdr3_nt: TGTGCCAGCAGCCAAGGAGCGGGAGGGAGGGATGAGCAGTTCTTC

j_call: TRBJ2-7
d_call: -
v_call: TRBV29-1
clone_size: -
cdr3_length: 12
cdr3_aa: CSVEGRGWEQYF
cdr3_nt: TGCAGCGTTGAAGGCAGGGGTTGGGAGCAGTACTTC

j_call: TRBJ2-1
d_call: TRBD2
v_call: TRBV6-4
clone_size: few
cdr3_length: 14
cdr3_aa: CARTIGEGYNEQFF
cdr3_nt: TGTGCCAGGACCATAGGGGAGGGCTACAATGAGCAGTTCTTC

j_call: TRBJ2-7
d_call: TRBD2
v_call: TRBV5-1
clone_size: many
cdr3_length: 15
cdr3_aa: CASSLVPSGGYEQYF
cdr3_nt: TGCGCCAGCAGCTTGGTGCCTAGCGGGGGCTACGAGCAGTACTTC

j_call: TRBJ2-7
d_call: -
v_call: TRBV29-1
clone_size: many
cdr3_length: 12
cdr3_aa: CSVSTGPYEQYF
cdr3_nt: TGCAGCGTTTCGACAGGTCCCTACGAGCAGTACTTC

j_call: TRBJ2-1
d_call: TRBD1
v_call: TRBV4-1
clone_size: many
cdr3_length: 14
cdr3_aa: CASSQGSSRGEQFF
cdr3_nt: TGCGCCAGCAGCCAAGGCTCATCCAGGGGGGAGCAGTTCTTC

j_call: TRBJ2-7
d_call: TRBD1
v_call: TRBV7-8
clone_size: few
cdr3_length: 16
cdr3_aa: CASSPGHGDRVNEQYF
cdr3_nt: TGTGCCAGCAGCCCGGGCCACGGTGACAGGGTTAACGAGCAGTACTTC

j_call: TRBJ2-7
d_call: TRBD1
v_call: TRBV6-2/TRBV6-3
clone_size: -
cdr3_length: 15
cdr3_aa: CASRPPGQGGNEQYF
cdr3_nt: TGTGCCAGCAGGCCCCCGGGACAGGGAGGAAATGAGCAGTACTTC

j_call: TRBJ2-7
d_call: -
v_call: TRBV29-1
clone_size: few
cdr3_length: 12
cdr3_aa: CSVKGVTYEQYF
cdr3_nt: TGCAGCGTTAAGGGGGTTACCTACGAGCAGTACTTC

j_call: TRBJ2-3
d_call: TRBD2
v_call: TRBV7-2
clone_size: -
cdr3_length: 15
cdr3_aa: CASSLWSGSADTQYF
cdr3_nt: TGTGCCAGCAGCTTATGGAGCGGGAGTGCAGATACGCAGTATTTT

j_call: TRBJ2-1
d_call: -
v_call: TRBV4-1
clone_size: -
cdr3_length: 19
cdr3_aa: CASSQVAALGVGNPNEQFF
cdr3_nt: TGCGCCAGCAGCCAAGTGGCGGCGTTGGGCGTTGGGAACCCCAATGAGCAGTTCTTC

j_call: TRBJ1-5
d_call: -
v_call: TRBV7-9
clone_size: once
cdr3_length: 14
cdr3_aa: CASSPPGPGQPQHF
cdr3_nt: TGTGCTAGCAGCCCGCCAGGGCCTGGGCAGCCCCAGCATTTT

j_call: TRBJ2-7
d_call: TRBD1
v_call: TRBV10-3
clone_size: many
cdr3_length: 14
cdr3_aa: CAIRNSGQVIEQYF
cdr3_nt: TGTGCCATCAGGAATTCGGGACAGGTGATAGAGCAGTACTTC

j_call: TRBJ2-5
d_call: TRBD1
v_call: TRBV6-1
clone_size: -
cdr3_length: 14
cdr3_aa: CASSLRGLQETQYF
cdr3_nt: TGTGCCAGCAGTCTTAGGGGGCTCCAAGAGACCCAGTACTTC

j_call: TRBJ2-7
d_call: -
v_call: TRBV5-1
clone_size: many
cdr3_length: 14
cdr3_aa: CASSLLGGTYEQYF
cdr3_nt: TGCGCCAGCAGCTTGCTAGGGGGGACCTACGAGCAGTACTTC

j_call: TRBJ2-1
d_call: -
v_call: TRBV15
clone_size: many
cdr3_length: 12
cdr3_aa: CATSRSENEQFF
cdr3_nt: TGTGCCACCAGCCGGTCCGAAAATGAGCAGTTCTTC

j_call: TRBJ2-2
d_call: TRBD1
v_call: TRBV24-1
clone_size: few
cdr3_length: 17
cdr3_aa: CATSDFGQGALTGELFF
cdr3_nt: TGTGCCACCAGTGATTTCGGACAGGGGGCGCTCACCGGGGAGCTGTTTTTT

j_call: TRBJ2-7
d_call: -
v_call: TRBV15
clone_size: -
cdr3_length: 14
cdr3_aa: CATSAWQGSYEQYF
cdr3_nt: TGTGCCACCAGCGCTTGGCAGGGGTCCTACGAGCAGTACTTC

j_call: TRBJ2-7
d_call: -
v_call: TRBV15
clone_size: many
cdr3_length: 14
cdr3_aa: CATETGGDSYEQYF
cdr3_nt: TGTGCCACAGAGACAGGAGGGGACTCCTACGAGCAGTACTTC

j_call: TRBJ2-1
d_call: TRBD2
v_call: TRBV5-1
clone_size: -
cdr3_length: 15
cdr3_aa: CASSYRTSGDNEQFF
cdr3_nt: TGCGCCAGCAGCTACCGGACTAGCGGGGACAATGAGCAGTTCTTC

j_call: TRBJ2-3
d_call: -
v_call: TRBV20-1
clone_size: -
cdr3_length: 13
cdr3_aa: CSARDESTDTQYF
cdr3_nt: TGCAGTGCTAGAGATGAAAGCACAGATACGCAGTATTTT

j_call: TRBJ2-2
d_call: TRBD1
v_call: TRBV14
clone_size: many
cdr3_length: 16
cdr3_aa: CASSQVGGSNTGELFF
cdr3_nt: TGTGCCAGCAGCCAAGTAGGGGGCTCGAACACCGGGGAGCTGTTTTTT

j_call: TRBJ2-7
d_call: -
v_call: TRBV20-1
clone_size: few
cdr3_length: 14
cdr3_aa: CSARRQIDSYEQYF
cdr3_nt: TGCAGTGCTAGACGACAGATAGACTCCTACGAGCAGTACTTC

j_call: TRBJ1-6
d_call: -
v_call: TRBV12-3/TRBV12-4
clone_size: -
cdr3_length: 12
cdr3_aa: CASRRSASPLHF
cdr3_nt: TGTGCCAGCAGGCGCTCGGCTTCACCCCTCCACTTT

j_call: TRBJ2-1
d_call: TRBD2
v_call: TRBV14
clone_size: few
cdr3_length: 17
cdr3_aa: CASSQAGVLAGGHEQFF
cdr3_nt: TGTGCCAGCAGCCAAGCCGGAGTCCTAGCGGGAGGGCATGAGCAGTTCTTC

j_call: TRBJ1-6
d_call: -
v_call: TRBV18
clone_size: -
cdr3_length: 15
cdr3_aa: CASSPPGHDNSPLHF
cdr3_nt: TGTGCCAGCTCACCACCGGGACACGATAATTCACCCCTCCACTTT

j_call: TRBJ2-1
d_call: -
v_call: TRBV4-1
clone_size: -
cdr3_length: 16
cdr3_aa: CASSQSMGQVYNEQFF
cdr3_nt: TGCGCCAGCAGCCAATCGATGGGGCAGGTTTACAATGAGCAGTTCTTC

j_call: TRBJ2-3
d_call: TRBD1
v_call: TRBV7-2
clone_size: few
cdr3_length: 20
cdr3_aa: CASSLAWTLGGTGGPDTQYF
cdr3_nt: TGTGCCAGCAGCTTAGCGTGGACCCTTGGCGGGACAGGGGGCCCAGATACGCAGTATTTT

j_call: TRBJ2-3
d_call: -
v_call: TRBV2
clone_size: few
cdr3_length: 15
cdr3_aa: CASTFSGQGVDTQYF
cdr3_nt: TGTGCCAGCACTTTCAGCGGGCAAGGAGTAGATACGCAGTATTTT

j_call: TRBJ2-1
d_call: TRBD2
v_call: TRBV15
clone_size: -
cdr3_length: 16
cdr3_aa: CATSRGLAGPYNEQFF
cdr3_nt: TGTGCCACCAGCCGGGGACTAGCGGGACCCTACAATGAGCAGTTCTTC

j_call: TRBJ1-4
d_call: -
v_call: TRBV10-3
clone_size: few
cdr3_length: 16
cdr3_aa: CAISESKGRQNEKLFF
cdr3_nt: TGTGCCATCAGTGAGTCGAAGGGACGGCAAAATGAAAAACTGTTTTTT

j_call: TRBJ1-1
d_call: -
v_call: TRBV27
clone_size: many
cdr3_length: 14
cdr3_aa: CASSLTGRNTEAFF
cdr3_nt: TGTGCCAGCAGTCTCACAGGGAGGAACACTGAAGCTTTCTTT

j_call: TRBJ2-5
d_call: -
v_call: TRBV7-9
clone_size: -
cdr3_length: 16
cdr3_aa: CASSLGMSGVQETQYF
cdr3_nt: TGTGCCAGCAGCTTAGGAATGTCAGGGGTCCAAGAGACCCAGTACTTC

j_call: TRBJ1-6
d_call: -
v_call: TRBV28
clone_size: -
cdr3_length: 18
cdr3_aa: CASSFFLRSSSYNSPLHF
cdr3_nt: TGTGCCAGCAGTTTTTTTCTCAGATCAAGCTCCTATAATTCACCCCTCCACTTT

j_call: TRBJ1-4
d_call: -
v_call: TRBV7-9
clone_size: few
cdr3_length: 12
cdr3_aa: CASAGVDEKLFF
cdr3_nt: TGTGCCAGCGCAGGGGTGGATGAAAAACTGTTTTTT

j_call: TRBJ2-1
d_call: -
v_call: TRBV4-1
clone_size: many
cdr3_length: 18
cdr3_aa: CASSQVDMGLRGHNEQFF
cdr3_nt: TGCGCCAGCAGCCAAGTAGACATGGGGCTAAGGGGCCACAATGAGCAGTTCTTC

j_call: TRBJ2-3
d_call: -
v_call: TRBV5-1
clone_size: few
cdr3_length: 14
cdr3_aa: CASSPEGSGDTQYF
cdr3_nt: TGCGCCAGCAGCCCGGAAGGGTCGGGCGATACGCAGTATTTT

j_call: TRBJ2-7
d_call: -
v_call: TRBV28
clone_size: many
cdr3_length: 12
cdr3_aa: CASKDGAYEQYF
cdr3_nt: TGTGCCAGCAAGGACGGGGCGTACGAGCAGTACTTC

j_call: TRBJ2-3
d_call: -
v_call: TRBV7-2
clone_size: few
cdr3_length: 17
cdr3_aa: CASSLGQPGGYTDTQYF
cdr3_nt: TGTGCCAGCAGCTTAGGGCAGCCCGGGGGATACACAGATACGCAGTATTTT

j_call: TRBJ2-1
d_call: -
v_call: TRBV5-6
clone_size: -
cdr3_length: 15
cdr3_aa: CASSLQRVPYNEQFF
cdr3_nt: TGTGCCAGCAGCTTGCAGAGGGTTCCCTACAATGAGCAGTTCTTC

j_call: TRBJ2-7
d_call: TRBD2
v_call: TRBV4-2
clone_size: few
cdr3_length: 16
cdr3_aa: CASSQDLSGSKYEQYF
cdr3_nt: TGTGCCAGCAGCCAAGATTTAAGCGGGAGTAAATACGAGCAGTACTTC

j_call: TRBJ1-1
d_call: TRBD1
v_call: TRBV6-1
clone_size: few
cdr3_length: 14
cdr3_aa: CASREGMTGGRAFF
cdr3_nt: TGTGCCAGCAGGGAGGGCATGACAGGGGGCCGGGCTTTCTTT

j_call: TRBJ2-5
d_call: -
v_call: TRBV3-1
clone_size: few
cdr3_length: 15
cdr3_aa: CASSQTGTGQETQYF
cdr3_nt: TGTGCCAGCAGCCAAACCGGGACGGGTCAAGAGACCCAGTACTTC

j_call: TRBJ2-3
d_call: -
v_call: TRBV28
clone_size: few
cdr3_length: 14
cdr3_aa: CASSFGGLTDTQYF
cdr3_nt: TGTGCCAGCAGTTTCGGCGGTCTCACAGATACGCAGTATTTT

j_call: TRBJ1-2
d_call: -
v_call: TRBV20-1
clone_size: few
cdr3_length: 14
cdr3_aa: CSARDIQRNYGYTF
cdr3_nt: TGCAGTGCTAGAGATATACAGCGTAACTATGGCTACACCTTC

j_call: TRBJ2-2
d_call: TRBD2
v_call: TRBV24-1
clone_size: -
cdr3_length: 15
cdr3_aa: CATSIQRGNTGELFF
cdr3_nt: TGTGCCACCAGTATCCAGCGGGGAAACACCGGGGAGCTGTTTTTT

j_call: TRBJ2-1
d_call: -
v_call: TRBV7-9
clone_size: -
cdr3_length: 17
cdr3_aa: CASSPLTGPTGNNEQFF
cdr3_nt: TGTGCCAGCAGCCCACTTACAGGGCCCACAGGAAACAATGAGCAGTTCTTC

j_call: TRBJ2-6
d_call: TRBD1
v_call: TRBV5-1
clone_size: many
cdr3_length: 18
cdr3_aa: CASSRTGDTLSGANVLTF
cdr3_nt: TGCGCCAGCAGCCGCACAGGGGATACCCTATCTGGGGCCAACGTCCTGACTTTC

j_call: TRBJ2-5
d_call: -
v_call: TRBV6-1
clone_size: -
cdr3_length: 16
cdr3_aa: CASRKNPTSPGETQYF
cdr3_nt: TGTGCCAGCAGGAAGAATCCTACTAGTCCAGGAGAGACCCAGTACTTC